A selection of T cell receptor beta chains follows, all from one sample in a study of T cell repertoires in cytomegalovirus infection. Using its own MiXCR run on the reads, TCRdb lists one record per CDR3 protein. The sample yields around 630,000 distinct CDR3 sequences, around 24% seen once. The sample taken for sequencing was CD8+ T cells from PBMCs. The receptors originated from a human donor in good health (CMV status not recorded). Some clones in this sample may be carry-over from other donors' samples. Both conserved end residues are part of each CDR3. A D gene is named only where the DNA matches it firmly. Clone size appears in some rows only: once, few, many, or a class for an expanded clone.

>TRBJ2-3|few|TRBD1|TRBV7-8
TGTGCCAGCAGCCAGGGGGCGCTTACAGATACGCAGTATTTT
CASSQGALTDTQYF
>TRBJ2-7|-|-|TRBV5-5
TGTGCCAGCAACGGATGGGGCTCTTCCTACGAGCAGTACTTC
CASNGWGSSYEQYF
>TRBJ1-1|once|-|TRBV9
TGTGCCAGCAGCGTAGTAGGGCAGAGTCTTCCCACTGAAGCTTTCTTT
CASSVVGQSLPTEAFF
>TRBJ1-2|-|-|TRBV20-1
TGCAGTGCTAGAGATAGAGGGGAAGGGTATGGCTACACCTTC
CSARDRGEGYGYTF
>TRBJ2-1|once|TRBD1|TRBV7-3
TGTGTCAGCAGCTCCCGGGACAGGGGGTCCAATGAGCAGTTCTTC
CVSSSRDRGSNEQFF
>TRBJ2-3|-|TRBD2|TRBV19
TGTGCCAGTAGTATGCTAGCGGGAAGCACAGATACGCAGTATTTT
CASSMLAGSTDTQYF
>TRBJ2-1|-|TRBD2|TRBV7-9
TGTGCCAGCAGCTTAGCGGGGCCTAGCGGGGGGCCATGGGATGAGCAGTTCTTC
CASSLAGPSGGPWDEQFF
>TRBJ2-5|-|-|TRBV27
TGTGCCAGCAGTCTGCGGCGGCGGAACCAAGAGACCCAGTACTTC
CASSLRRRNQETQYF
>TRBJ2-1|-|TRBD2|TRBV7-2
TGTGCCAGGGCAGCTTTTACTAGCGGGGGAAACAATGAGCAGTTCTTC
CARAAFTSGGNNEQFF
>TRBJ1-1|few|-|TRBV2
TGTGCCAGCGGAATTAGGGCGAGCACTGAAGCTTTCTTT
CASGIRASTEAFF
>TRBJ2-1|-|-|TRBV29-1
TGCAGCGTTGCGGTTTCCTACAATGAGCAGTTCTTC
CSVAVSYNEQFF
>TRBJ2-2|few|TRBD2|TRBV7-3
TGTGCCAGCAGCTTGACTAGCGGGACCGGGGAGCTGTTTTTT
CASSLTSGTGELFF
>TRBJ2-2|many|-|TRBV7-9
TGTGCCAGCAGTAAACCCCCAGGGTGGGACACCGGGGAGCTGTTTTTT
CASSKPPGWDTGELFF
>TRBJ2-1|many|TRBD2|TRBV7-9
TGTGCCAGCAGCAAAGGACATAGCGGGGGGGTCAATGAGCAGTTCTTC
CASSKGHSGGVNEQFF